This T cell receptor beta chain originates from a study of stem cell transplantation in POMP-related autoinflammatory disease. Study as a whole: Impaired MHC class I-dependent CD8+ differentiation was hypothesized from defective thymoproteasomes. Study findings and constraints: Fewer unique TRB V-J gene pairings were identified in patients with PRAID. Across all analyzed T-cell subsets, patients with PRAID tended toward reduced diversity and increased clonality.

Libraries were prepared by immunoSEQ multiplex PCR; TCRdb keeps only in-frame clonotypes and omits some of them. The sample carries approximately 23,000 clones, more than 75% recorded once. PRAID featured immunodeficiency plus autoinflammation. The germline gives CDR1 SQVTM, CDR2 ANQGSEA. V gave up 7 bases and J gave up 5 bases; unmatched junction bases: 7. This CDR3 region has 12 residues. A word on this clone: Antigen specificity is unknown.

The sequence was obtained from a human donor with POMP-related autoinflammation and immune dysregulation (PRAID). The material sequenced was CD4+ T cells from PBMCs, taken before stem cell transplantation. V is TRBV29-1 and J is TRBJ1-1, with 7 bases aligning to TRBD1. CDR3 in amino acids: CSARGDSTEAFF. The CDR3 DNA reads TGCAGCGCCCGGGGGGACAGTACTGAAGCTTTCTTT.